A selection of T cell receptor beta chains follows, all from one sample in a study of breast tumors, draining lymph nodes, adjacent tissues. TCRdb itself ran the multiplex PCR reads through MiXCR, one entry per CDR3 protein. The table shows over 150,000 distinct CDR3 sequences, with 30% to 35% occurring only once. The specimen sequenced was axillary lymph node tissue. All receptors come from a female donor with breast cancer. Some clones in this sample may be carry-over from other donors' samples. The CDR3 runs from the conserved cysteine through the conserved F or W. D genes are given only for firm matches. Some rows mark clone size as missing; the rest say once, few, many or name a class of expanded clone.

V: TRBV2
J: TRBJ1-5
D: -
size: -
DNA: -
CDR3: CASREGLRYEQYFGPGDRTQHF

V: TRBV6-5
J: TRBJ2-1
D: -
size: -
DNA: TGTGCCAGCAGTCCGTCGTCGGCCGTTTACAATGAGCAGTTCTTC
CDR3: CASSPSSAVYNEQFF

V: TRBV11-2
J: TRBJ2-5
D: TRBD2
size: -
DNA: TGTGCCAGCAGCTTACTAGCGGCAGTTCGGGAGACCCAGTACTTC
CDR3: CASSLLAAVRETQYF

V: TRBV6-2/TRBV6-3
J: TRBJ2-1
D: -
size: few
DNA: TGTGCCAGCAGATTCGGGGACTCCTACAATGAGCAGTTCTTC
CDR3: CASRFGDSYNEQFF

V: TRBV7-9
J: TRBJ1-3
D: -
size: many
DNA: TGTGCCAGCAGCTCAGGTTGGGCTGGAAACACCATATATTTT
CDR3: CASSSGWAGNTIYF

V: TRBV4-1
J: TRBJ2-2
D: TRBD2
size: many
DNA: TGCGCCAGCAGCCAAAGACTAGCCGCGAACACCGGGGAGCTGTTTTTT
CDR3: CASSQRLAANTGELFF

V: TRBV7-9
J: TRBJ2-1
D: TRBD2
size: -
DNA: TGTGCCAGCAGCGCCCCGACTAGCGGAAGCTCCTACAATGAGCAGTTCTTC
CDR3: CASSAPTSGSSYNEQFF

V: TRBV3-1
J: TRBJ1-2
D: TRBD1
size: -
DNA: TGTGCCAGCAGCCACGGGACAGGAAAGGGCTATGGCTACACCTTC
CDR3: CASSHGTGKGYGYTF

V: TRBV7-3
J: TRBJ2-1
D: TRBD2
size: once
DNA: TGTGCTCCTAAACGGGACTACGGAAACAATGAGCAGTTCTTC
CDR3: CAPKRDYGNNEQFF

V: TRBV7-3
J: TRBJ2-5
D: TRBD2
size: many
DNA: TGTGCCAGCAGCTTAGGGGCTAGCGGGGGCGGCGAGACCCAGTACTTC
CDR3: CASSLGASGGGETQYF

V: TRBV7-8
J: TRBJ2-3
D: TRBD2
size: -
DNA: TGTGCCAGCAGCTTAGAGGGGAGCGGGAGGGCCGCAGATACGCAGTATTTT
CDR3: CASSLEGSGRAADTQYF

V: TRBV20-1
J: TRBJ2-2
D: TRBD1
size: once
DNA: TGCAGTGCCCCGGTACGGGGACAGGGGGTGAGGACGAACACCGGGGAGCTGTTTTTT
CDR3: CSAPVRGQGVRTNTGELFF

V: TRBV5-1
J: TRBJ2-2
D: TRBD1
size: many
DNA: TGCGCCAGCAGCTCCGGGACAGGGTTTAATACCGGGGAGCTGTTTTTT
CDR3: CASSSGTGFNTGELFF

V: TRBV27
J: TRBJ1-6
D: -
size: many
DNA: TGTGCCAGCAGTTTTGAGGGGTATAATTCACCCCTCCACTTT
CDR3: CASSFEGYNSPLHF

V: TRBV6-4
J: TRBJ2-6
D: -
size: -
DNA: TGTGCCTTTCCAGGGGCCAACGTCCTGACTTTC
CDR3: CAFPGANVLTF

V: TRBV27
J: TRBJ1-4
D: -
size: -
DNA: TGTGCCAGCAAGGCCCGGGGGTATGAAAAACTGTTTTTT
CDR3: CASKARGYEKLFF

V: TRBV7-2
J: TRBJ1-1
D: -
size: many
DNA: TGTGCCAGCAGCCCGAACCCCAGGAACACTGAAGCTTTCTTT
CDR3: CASSPNPRNTEAFF

V: TRBV7-3
J: TRBJ2-1
D: -
size: many
DNA: TGTGCCAGCAGCTTAACGAGCCAGGCCTGGGTTAGGGAGCAGTTCTTC
CDR3: CASSLTSQAWVREQFF

V: TRBV16
J: TRBJ1-2
D: -
size: -
DNA: TGTGCCAGCACCGCACCACCGGGGTCTGCCCATCATCGCTATGGCTACACCTTC
CDR3: CASTAPPGSAHHRYGYTF

V: TRBV5-6
J: TRBJ2-5
D: TRBD1
size: many
DNA: TGTGCCAGCAGCACTTGGGACAGCTTATTGGGAGAGACCCAGTACTTC
CDR3: CASSTWDSLLGETQYF

V: TRBV5-8
J: TRBJ2-6
D: -
size: -
DNA: TGTGCCAGCAGCACGCCTACGGCCCTCTCTGGGGCCAACGTCCTGACTTTC
CDR3: CASSTPTALSGANVLTF

V: TRBV2
J: TRBJ1-2
D: -
size: many
DNA: TGTGCCAGCAGTGAGGGGGGCGGCTTCTATGGCTACACCTTC
CDR3: CASSEGGGFYGYTF

V: TRBV5-8
J: TRBJ2-3
D: TRBD2
size: many
DNA: TGTGCCAGCAGCTTGGATGGCGGGAGTCTCCGCACAGATACGCAGTATTTT
CDR3: CASSLDGGSLRTDTQYF

V: TRBV6-6
J: TRBJ2-6
D: -
size: -
DNA: TGTGCCAGCAGCAAGGACCCCCTGGGGGCCAACGTCCTGACTTTC
CDR3: CASSKDPLGANVLTF

V: TRBV2
J: TRBJ2-3
D: -
size: many
DNA: TGTGCCAGCAGCTGGCAAACAGATACGCAGTATTTT
CDR3: CASSWQTDTQYF

V: TRBV11-3
J: TRBJ2-7
D: TRBD1
size: many
DNA: TGTGTCAGCAGCCACCGTAATCGACAGGGACCTTCCTACGAGCAGTACTTC
CDR3: CVSSHRNRQGPSYEQYF

V: TRBV7-9
J: TRBJ2-7
D: -
size: many
DNA: TGTGCCAGCAGCCGCTCGACGACTGGCTACGAGCAGTACTTC
CDR3: CASSRSTTGYEQYF

V: TRBV6-1
J: TRBJ2-1
D: -
size: -
DNA: TGTGCCAGCAGTGAAACACCTAGCTCCTACAATGAGCAGTCCTTC
CDR3: CASSETPSSYNEQSF

V: TRBV20-1
J: TRBJ1-1
D: -
size: -
DNA: TGCAGTGCTTACCCGAACGGAGTCAACACTGAAGCTTTCTTT
CDR3: CSAYPNGVNTEAFF

V: TRBV30
J: TRBJ2-7
D: TRBD2
size: many
DNA: TGTGCCTGGAGAGTACAGGGACTAGCGGAGCAGTACTTC
CDR3: CAWRVQGLAEQYF

V: TRBV7-3
J: TRBJ2-2
D: -
size: many
DNA: TGTGCCAGCAGCCCCGGGGGAGATACGAACACCGGGGAGCTGTTTTTT
CDR3: CASSPGGDTNTGELFF

V: TRBV7-9
J: TRBJ2-2
D: -
size: -
DNA: TGTGCCAGCAGCAACCGACCCCCGGTCGGGAATGAGCAGTTCGGGGAGCTGTTTTTT
CDR3: CASSNRPPVGNEQFGELFF

V: TRBV29-1
J: TRBJ2-7
D: -
size: -
DNA: TGCAGCGCCGCGGGGCAGGACCCCTACGAGCAGTACTTC
CDR3: CSAAGQDPYEQYF

V: TRBV29-1
J: TRBJ2-7
D: TRBD1
size: many
DNA: TGCAGCGTCGGGACAGGGTTTGCCGAGCAGTACTTC
CDR3: CSVGTGFAEQYF

V: TRBV29-1
J: TRBJ2-2
D: TRBD1
size: medium-sized
DNA: TGCAGCGCAAACAGGGGTGGACTGAACACCGGGGAGCTGTTTTTT
CDR3: CSANRGGLNTGELFF

V: TRBV6-2/TRBV6-3
J: TRBJ2-7
D: -
size: -
DNA: TGTGCCAGCAGTCCCGCAGGGGCTAGTACCTACGAGCAGTACTTC
CDR3: CASSPAGASTYEQYF

V: TRBV10-3
J: TRBJ2-1
D: TRBD1
size: -
DNA: TGTGCCCTGGGGACAGGGGGGTCCAATGAGCAATTCTTC
CDR3: CALGTGGSNEQFF

V: TRBV6-4
J: TRBJ1-1
D: -
size: -
DNA: TGTGCCAGCAGTGAGCACGGGGGCGTGAGCACTGAAACTTTCTTT
CDR3: CASSEHGGVSTETFF

V: TRBV6-1
J: TRBJ1-5
D: -
size: many
DNA: TGTGCCAGCAGTGGTACATTCGGGGGCAATCAGCCCCAGCATTTT
CDR3: CASSGTFGGNQPQHF

V: TRBV11-3
J: TRBJ1-1
D: -
size: few
DNA: TGTGCCAGCAGCCCCCGGCTAGGTGAAGCTTTCTTT
CDR3: CASSPRLGEAFF

V: TRBV13
J: TRBJ2-3
D: -
size: many
DNA: TGTGCCAGCAGCTTAGCGGTGGGGGATACGCAGTATTTT
CDR3: CASSLAVGDTQYF

V: TRBV10-3
J: TRBJ1-2
D: -
size: many
DNA: TGTGCCATCAGTGTCAGGGGCTCAGGCTACACCTTC
CDR3: CAISVRGSGYTF

V: TRBV7-8
J: TRBJ2-3
D: TRBD2
size: many
DNA: TGTGCCAGCAGCTTGGGGAGGCGGGAGGGCCGGGGAGATACGCAGTATTTT
CDR3: CASSLGRREGRGDTQYF

V: TRBV4-1
J: TRBJ2-1
D: TRBD1
size: -
DNA: TGCGCCAGCAGCCCCTCCCCCCCGGGACAGAGAACCTACAATGAGCAGTTCTTC
CDR3: CASSPSPPGQRTYNEQFF

V: TRBV11-2
J: TRBJ1-6
D: -
size: -
DNA: TGTGCCAGCAGCCCCCCCTGCGGTCCCCTCCACTTT
CDR3: CASSPPCGPLHF

V: TRBV11-2
J: TRBJ1-2
D: -
size: many
DNA: TGTGCCAGCAGCCCCACACCCCGAGGGGATGGCTACACCTTC
CDR3: CASSPTPRGDGYTF

V: TRBV20-1
J: TRBJ2-3
D: -
size: many
DNA: TGCAGTGCTAGGACTGTCCATAGCACAGATACGCAGTATTTT
CDR3: CSARTVHSTDTQYF

V: TRBV5-6
J: TRBJ1-6
D: TRBD1
size: many
DNA: TGTGCCAGCAGCGATTTACAGGGGGTCTCAGATTCACCCCTCCACTTT
CDR3: CASSDLQGVSDSPLHF

V: TRBV7-9
J: TRBJ1-3
D: TRBD1
size: -
DNA: TGTGCCAGCAGCTTTTCCCTTCCGGGACAGAAAACTGGAAACACCTTATATTTT
CDR3: CASSFSLPGQKTGNTLYF

V: TRBV14
J: TRBJ2-5
D: -
size: many
DNA: TGTGCCAGCAGCCAAGACCGCCTCCACCAAGAGACCCAGTACTTC
CDR3: CASSQDRLHQETQYF

V: TRBV29-1
J: TRBJ2-1
D: TRBD2
size: many
DNA: TGCAGCGTTCCAGCGGGAGGGTACAATGAGCAGTTCTTC
CDR3: CSVPAGGYNEQFF